This T cell receptor (beta chain) was sequenced during a study of technical replicates of blood from several donors. Measured with immunoSEQ multiplex PCR; TCRdb has only the in-frame clones, and not every one. The sample holds tens of thousands of clones; 88% are singletons and the top ten take approximately 4.5%. V gave up 2 bases and J gave up 5 bases, with 9 bases separating them. Germline CDR1 is KGHSH and CDR2 is LQKENI. This CDR3 spans 13 amino acids. Material: PBMCs. The V call is TRBV18, the J call TRBJ1-2; a weak D match, TRBD1 (5 bases). This TCR was sampled from a human donor in good health. Some clones in this sample may be carry-over from other donors' samples. The chain's CDR3 is CASSPATEYGYTF. CDR3 DNA: TGTGCCAGCTCACCAGCGACAGAGTATGGCTACACCTTC.